Each of the 5 T cell receptor beta chains below was sequenced from the same sample in a study of read filtering for tumor transcriptome and immune sequencing (dated by TCRdb to the early 2020s). This sample was sequenced with an Illumina HiSeq 4000. The Immunoverse kit was used to build TCR libraries from about 400 ng RNA, with molecular barcoded adaptors covering alpha/delta and beta/gamma chains. The public reads were run again by TCRdb, first through fastp at Q25 and then through MiXCR, and only productive beta chains were kept. Records with the same CDR3 protein are collapsed into one entry carrying the most frequent genes and DNA. This sample gives tens of thousands of distinct CDR3 sequences in total; about a fifth of them show up just once. Around 15% of the sample is held by the ten biggest clonotypes. Sample: a population of CD138-negative cells sorted from bone marrow. In light of the paper, this sample's cell subset or site label describes: bone marrow mononuclear cells depleted of CD138+ plasma/myeloma cells by negative magnetic selection. These receptors all come from a donor at least 40 years old with multiple myeloma.

In this sample, this clonotype turned up many times. CDR3 nucleotides: TGTGCCAGCAGTTTACAGGGAAGGCTCGCGGTAAATCAGCCCCAGCATTTT. Its protein product is CASSLQGRLAVNQPQHF. The rearrangement uses TRBV27 and TRBJ1-5; D may be TRBD1 (5 bases). This CDR3 contains 17 residues. Germline CDR1 reads MNHEY; CDR2 reads SMNVEV (reference sequence). Trimming removed 2 bases at V and 4 bases at J, with 18 bases between.

The chain employs TRBV14 and TRBJ1-1; a possible D gene is TRBD1 (5 bases). Trimming cost V 2 bases and J 11 bases, with 24 bases left between them. This CDR3 contains 16 residues. Per germline, CDR1 SGHDN and CDR2 FVKESK. The CDR3 protein is CASSQPRPGVGVGAFF. The CDR3 region has the DNA TGTGCCAGCAGCCAACCCCGCCCGGGGGTTGGGGTTGGGGCTTTCTTT.

This sequence joins TRBV24-1 and TRBJ2-7; D perhaps matches TRBD1 (6 bases). Germline CDR1 KGHDR, CDR2 SFDVKD. CDR3 size: 15 residues. The V gene lost 4 bases and the J gene lost 5 bases, with 17 bases spanning the gap. The CDR3 DNA follows: TGTGCCACCAGTGACTCAGGGGCCAGGGCCCACGAGCAGTACTTC. It is translated as CATSDSGARAHEQYF.

This clonotype was counted once. A clone one base away is much larger, so this may be a read error. The rearrangement joins TRBV10-1 to TRBJ2-3; the D gene is possibly TRBD2 (6 bases). Looked up from germline, CDR1 is WNHNN and CDR2 is SYGVQD (reference sequence). The CDR3 runs 14 residues. CDR3 bases: TGCGCCAGCAGTGCTTTCGGGAGTGCAGATGCGCAGTATTTT. It specifies CASSAFGSADAQYF.

The chain employs TRBV9 and TRBJ2-5; 8 bases agree with TRBD1. Germline CDR1 SGDLS, CDR2 YYNGEE. Unmatched junction bases numbered 3, after V lost 2 bases and J lost 3 bases. The CDR3 consists of 14 residues. The CDR3 coding sequence is TGTGCCAGCAGCGTCGGGACAGGCGAAGAGACCCAGTACTTC. Translating it yields CASSVGTGEETQYF.